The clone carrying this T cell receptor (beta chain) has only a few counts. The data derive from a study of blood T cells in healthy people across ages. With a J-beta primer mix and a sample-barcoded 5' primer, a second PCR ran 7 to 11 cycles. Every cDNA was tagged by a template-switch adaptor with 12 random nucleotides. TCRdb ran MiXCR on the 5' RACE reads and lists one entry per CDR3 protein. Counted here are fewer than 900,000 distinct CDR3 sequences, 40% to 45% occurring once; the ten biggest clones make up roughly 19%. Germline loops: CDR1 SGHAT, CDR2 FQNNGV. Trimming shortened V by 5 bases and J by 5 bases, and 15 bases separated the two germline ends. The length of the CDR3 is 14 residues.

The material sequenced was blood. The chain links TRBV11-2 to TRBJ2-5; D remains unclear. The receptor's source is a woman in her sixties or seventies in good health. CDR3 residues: CASSRDVQRETQYF. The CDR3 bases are TGTGCCAGCAGCAGAGACGTACAAAGGGAGACCCAGTACTTC.